This TCR beta chain is drawn from a study of blood T cell repertoires in COVID-19. Clones were sequenced by immunoSEQ multiplex PCR, and TCRdb holds only the in-frame ones, with some missing. The sample lists around 94,000 clones; 80% to 90% were seen once. The CDR3 loop spans 13 amino acids. Germline values: CDR1 LNHDA, CDR2 SQIVND (reference sequence). The V and J ends lost 7 bases and 0 bases respectively, with 9 bases between them. This TCR derives from a man aged 35 to 55 with active or convalescent COVID-19. The rearrangement uses TRBV19 and TRBJ1-1; the D is unclear. The sample was peripheral blood. CDR3 protein: CASIADMNTEAFF. In DNA, the CDR3 is TGTGCCAGTATTGCGGATATGAACACTGAAGCTTTCTTT.